This T cell receptor (beta chain) emerged from a study of vaccination effects on CD4 cells after COVID-19. On this clone: What it binds is not known.

This table comes from immunoSEQ multiplex PCR, and its TCRdb copy is limited to in-frame clones, with some not included. The sample lists 25,000 to 30,000 clones; 55% to 75% were seen once. Peptide-pool stimulation followed by sequencing identified expanded antigen-specific CD4+ clonotypes in the ViraFEST assay. With more than nine days of culture completed, CD4+ T cells were isolated. Either the mRNA-1273 or the BNT162b2 vaccine was given to participants as two doses. Vaccinees lacked prior SARS-CoV-2 infection and tested negative for nucleocapsid antibodies. The CDR3 covers 15 residues. Germline V gene lookup returns CDR1 SGHTA and CDR2 FQGNSA. V gave up 1 base and J gave up 4 bases, with 11 bases separating them.

This TCR was sampled from a human donor who received a COVID-19 vaccine. Sequencing was performed on CD4+ T cells from PBMCs cultured with HCoV-NL63 spike peptides, taken after COVID-19 vaccination. The genes are TRBV7-2 and TRBJ2-1; D is possibly TRBD2 (6 bases). CDR3 sequence reads: CASSLGAGLYNEQFF. CDR3 in DNA: TGTGCCAGCAGCTTAGGGGCGGGACTGTACAATGAGCAGTTCTTC.